This is a list of T cell receptor beta chains from one sample in a study of regulatory T cells in long-lasting Graves disease. MiXCR, run by TCRdb on the multiplex PCR reads, gives a single entry per CDR3 protein. The sample has over 350,000 distinct CDR3 sequences; approximately 16% are singletons. The sample also formed part of further work on T cells in Graves' hyperthyroidism and ophthalmopathy.

Source: peripheral blood mononuclear cells (PBMCs), taken at new diagnosis, from a patient treated with antithyroid drugs. All receptors come from a middle-aged woman with Graves disease. CDR3s include the opening cysteine and the closing phenylalanine or tryptophan. The order of the fields is clone size, V gene, J gene, CDR3 length, D gene, CDR3 DNA, CDR3 protein. The D gene is left open where the match is weak. Only part of the rows carry a size: once, few, many, or a class if the clone is expanded.

many	TRBV28	TRBJ2-7	18	TRBD1	TGTGCCACAAAAGTCTCTGACAGGGGACTCCTCTACTCCTACGAGCAGTACTTC	CATKVSDRGLLYSYEQYF
.	TRBV12-3/TRBV12-4	TRBJ1-1	12	.	TGTGCCAGCAGTTTAGGGGACACTGAAGCTTCCTTT	CASSLGDTEASF
many	TRBV2	TRBJ2-1	13	TRBD2	TGTGCCAGCAAACTAGCGGGGAGGGCTGAGCAGTTCTTC	CASKLAGRAEQFF
few	TRBV24-1	TRBJ1-2	16	TRBD1	TGTGCCACCAGTGATTCCGGACAGGTGGAGAACTATGGCTACACCTTC	CATSDSGQVENYGYTF
many	TRBV12-3/TRBV12-4	TRBJ2-3	13	.	TGTGCCAGCAGTTTAGATCTCTCCGATACGCAGTATTTT	CASSLDLSDTQYF
many	TRBV28	TRBJ2-7	13	.	TGTGCCAGCAGCCGTACAGCATCCTACGAGCAGTACTTC	CASSRTASYEQYF
few	TRBV7-8	TRBJ2-2	16	.	TGTGCCAGCAGCTTAACGGGACAACTACCAACCGGGGAGCTGTTTTTT	CASSLTGQLPTGELFF
many	TRBV6-1	TRBJ1-2	14	TRBD1	TGTGCCAGCAGTCGGGACAGGGTTGCTTGGGGCTACACCTTC	CASSRDRVAWGYTF
.	TRBV28	TRBJ1-3	14	.	TGTGCCAGCAGTGAACAGGGATTCGGAAACACCATATATTTT	CASSEQGFGNTIYF
few	TRBV5-6	TRBJ2-2	16	TRBD1	TGTGCCAGCAGCTATCCGACAGGGGGGGACACCGGGGAGCTGTTTTTT	CASSYPTGGDTGELFF
many	TRBV28	TRBJ2-3	15	TRBD1	TGTGCCATTACAGGGGGCGTATTCCGCACAGATACGCAGTATTTT	CAITGGVFRTDTQYF
.	TRBV30	TRBJ1-5	15	TRBD1	TGTGCCTGGAGTGCTCGACAGGGGGTGAATCAGCCCCAGCATTTT	CAWSARQGVNQPQHF
many	TRBV6-1	TRBJ1-5	13	.	TGTGCCAGCAAGTGGAATAGCAATCAGCCCCAGCATTTT	CASKWNSNQPQHF
many	TRBV28	TRBJ2-1	15	.	TGTGCCAGCAGTTTATTGGACACCGGAGTCAGTGAGCAGTTCTTC	CASSLLDTGVSEQFF
many	TRBV12-3/TRBV12-4	TRBJ2-3	17	.	TGTGCCAGCAGTTCCCCAACAGGGTCAACTGGCACAGATACGCAGTATTTT	CASSSPTGSTGTDTQYF
.	TRBV6-1	TRBJ2-7	17	TRBD2	TGTGCCAGCAGTGAAGGTATAGCGGGAGGCAGCATATACGAGCAGTACTTC	CASSEGIAGGSIYEQYF
many	TRBV11-2	TRBJ2-7	15	TRBD1	TGTGCCAGCAGCTTAGGTGGACAGGGGGCCTCCGAGCAGTACTTC	CASSLGGQGASEQYF
many	TRBV28	TRBJ2-7	11	TRBD1	TGTGCCAGCAACTCAGGGGGCGAGCAGTACTTC	CASNSGGEQYF
many	TRBV20-1	TRBJ2-7	16	TRBD2	TGCAGTGCTGAAAGTAGCGGGAGATCAATATTCAACGAGCAGTACTTC	CSAESSGRSIFNEQYF
many	TRBV7-2	TRBJ2-7	14	.	TGTGCCAGCAACATACAGGGTTCTTCCTACGAGCAGTACTTC	CASNIQGSSYEQYF
many	TRBV2	TRBJ1-6	11	.	TGTGCCAGCAGTGAAGGATCACCCCTCCACTTT	CASSEGSPLHF
many	TRBV12-3/TRBV12-4	TRBJ2-1	14	TRBD1	TGTGCCAGCAGTTTCCGACAGGGGGCGGGTGAGCAGTTCTTC	CASSFRQGAGEQFF
many	TRBV9	TRBJ2-2	16	.	TGTGCCAGCAGCCCAGATGGCACTTTGAACACCGGGGAGCTGTTTTTT	CASSPDGTLNTGELFF
.	TRBV6-9	TRBJ2-7	13	.	TGTCCCGCCCAGCGAGGGCCTCCCTACGAGCAGTACTTC	CPAQRGPPYEQYF
many	TRBV5-5	TRBJ1-6	14	.	TGTGCCAGCAGCGGTGGCTTTGATAATTCACCCCTCCACTTT	CASSGGFDNSPLHF
many	TRBV11-1	TRBJ2-2	16	TRBD2	TGTGCCAGCAGCTCGACTAGCGGGAGCCCCACCGGGGAGCTGTTTTTT	CASSSTSGSPTGELFF
few	TRBV12-3/TRBV12-4	TRBJ2-3	16	.	TGTGCCAGCAGTTCTTTATGGGGGAGCGGCACAGATACGCAGTATTTT	CASSSLWGSGTDTQYF
many	TRBV11-2	TRBJ2-5	15	TRBD2	TGTGCCAGCAGCACGGCCCCGGGAGGGCAAGAGACCCAGTACTTC	CASSTAPGGQETQYF
few	TRBV4-1	TRBJ2-7	13	.	TGCGCCAGCAGCCAAGCGGGAATCCACGAGCAGTACTTC	CASSQAGIHEQYF
many	TRBV12-3/TRBV12-4	TRBJ2-5	16	TRBD2	TGTGCCAGCAGCGGGACTAGCGGGAGGACCCCTGGTATGCCGTTCTTC	CASSGTSGRTPGMPFF
.	TRBV27	TRBJ2-3	18	TRBD2	TGTGCCAGCACGCGGACTAGACAGCCCGGGTGGGGCACAGATACGCAGTATTTT	CASTRTRQPGWGTDTQYF
few	TRBV19	TRBJ1-4	14	.	TGTGCCAGTGAAAGAACAGGGCTTAATGAAAAACTGTTTTTT	CASERTGLNEKLFF
.	TRBV6-1	TRBJ2-7	13	TRBD1	TGTGCCAGTAACAGGGGGCATAACTACGAGCAGTACTTC	CASNRGHNYEQYF
many	TRBV5-4	TRBJ2-7	15	TRBD2	TGTGCCAGCAGTACCGGGGGAGGGGCGGCCTACGAGCAGTACTTC	CASSTGGGAAYEQYF
many	TRBV27	TRBJ2-3	15	TRBD2	TGTGCCAGCAGCCCTAGCGGGAGTAGCACAGATACGCAGTATTTT	CASSPSGSSTDTQYF
few	TRBV19	TRBJ2-2	18	.	TGTGCCAGTAGTACAACCCGCGGGGCAGATATCCGCACCGGGGAGCTGTTTTTT	CASSTTRGADIRTGELFF
.	TRBV6-2/TRBV6-3	TRBJ1-2	14	.	TGTGCCAGCAGCATAGATGGGACCCAGGAGGGCTACACCTTC	CASSIDGTQEGYTF
.	TRBV3-1	TRBJ1-4	14	.	TGTGCCAGCAGCTCCCGGGACGGGGGTGAAAAACTGTTTTTT	CASSSRDGGEKLFF
.	TRBV18	TRBJ2-5	16	.	TGTGCCAGCTCACCGGCGGAACAGGGCGGGCAAGAGACCCAGTACTTC	CASSPAEQGGQETQYF
few	TRBV29-1	TRBJ2-7	16	.	TGCAGCGTTGAAGATATAACCCCTAGGGGCTCCTACGAGCAGTACTTC	CSVEDITPRGSYEQYF